This T cell receptor (beta chain) was captured in a study of T cells in Graves' hyperthyroidism and ophthalmopathy. Study-level results: Classification by a 13 V-J model distinguished ophthalmopathy from stable hyperthyroidism. Ophthalmopathy, as predicted by the model, came a median about seven months after the prediction.

TCR beta CDR3 regions were amplified from RNA transcripts. The study used the HTBI primer set for a first-round RT-PCR of the TCR CDR3. MiXCR, run by TCRdb on the multiplex PCR reads, gives a single entry per CDR3 protein. The sample has roughly 510,000 distinct CDR3 sequences, 40% to 50% seen once. This clonotype has at least ten counts. Its matching antigen is unknown. Investigators excluded patients with uncontrolled infection, other autoimmune disease, pregnancy or lactation. The sample comprised peripheral blood or thyroid tissue (not recorded which). This clonotype was obtained from an adult woman with Graves' disease, either hyperthyroidism or ophthalmopathy (not recorded which).

The CDR3 reads CSAPLQGARYEQYF. The DNA of the CDR3 is TGCAGTGCTCCCCTACAGGGTGCCAGATACGAGCAGTACTTC. The V gene is TRBV20-1, the J gene TRBJ2-7; weak D call: TRBD1 (6 bases). CDR3 length equals 14 residues. V lost 5 bases and J 4 bases, leaving 18 bases between the germline ends. Germline V CDR1 and CDR2: DFQATT, SNEGSKA (reference sequence).